Below, one T cell receptor beta chain is given with its context. This clonotype was detected ten times or more. The antigen it recognizes is unknown. No clone much larger than this one lies a single base away; base qualities are absent. Library construction relied on PCR. Instrument used: Illumina HiSeq 2500. TCR libraries were prepared with molecular barcoding, using unique molecular identifiers to normalize TCRbeta repertoire quantification. Using fastp at Q25 and MiXCR, TCRdb reprocessed the public reads and kept productive beta chains. Duplicate CDR3 protein sequences are folded into a single record with the most common DNA and genes. For this sample there are around 200,000 distinct CDR3 sequences; about 6.3% appear just once. Roughly 3% of the sample is held by the ten biggest clonotypes. The data belong to a study of T-cell reconstitution after alpha-beta-depleted transplantation in children (dated by TCRdb to about 2016). About the full investigation: The study quantitatively tracked T-cell immune reconstitution after TCRalphabeta/CD19-depleted allogeneic hematopoietic cell transplantation in children using TCR repertoire profiling.

Per the germline V gene (reference sequence), LNHNV is the CDR1 and YYDKDF is the CDR2. The CDR3 runs 15 residues from the cysteine to the phenylalanine. Just CDR3 DNA is preserved here, 45 bases in frame from base 1. Germline trimming amounts to 3 bases on V and 3 bases on J, with 7 as the count of junction bases outside the gene matches. Material: PBMCs from the stem cell graft donor, obtained from the stem cell graft. Rearrangement joined TRBV15 to TRBJ2-7, and 8 junctional nucleotides match TRBD1. This TCR was recovered from a human donor who donated a stem cell graft to a child with Wiskott-Aldrich syndrome. CDR3 protein: CATSSGQGEVYEQYF. In nucleotide form, the sequence is TGTGCCACCAGCAGTGGACAGGGAGAAGTCTACGAGCAGTACTTC.